This entry concerns a single T cell receptor beta chain. V lost 3 bases and J lost 3; bases outside the gene matches: 9. The CDR3 contains 16 residues. Germline CDR1 is SQVTM and CDR2 is ANQGSEA. As handled by the study authors: Counts of nucleated cells, estimated from reference gene primer amplification, were obtained. Assay: immunoSEQ multiplex PCR; the TCRdb copy retains only in-frame clones and omits some. V, J and clone size derive from that table, while D and trimming were established from the DNA sequence. The sample includes 85,000 to 120,000 clones, around nine tenths of them seen just once. These data belong to a study of blood T cell repertoires in COVID-19. The wider study: Sources were T cells, B-cell-depleted T cells, or PBMCs; the material itself was cDNA or gDNA.

The rearrangement joins TRBV29-1 to TRBJ2-2, with 8 bases aligning to TRBD1. The material sequenced was peripheral blood. This clonotype was sampled from a man aged 50-59 years with active COVID-19. The CDR3 coding sequence is TGCAGCGTTGAGGTGGGCAGGGGGCATCACACCGGGGAGCTGTTTTTT. It translates to CSVEVGRGHHTGELFF.